Below, one T cell receptor beta chain is given with its context. No antigen is known for it. These data come from a study of cytomegalovirus exposure and HLA in healthy donors. About the research overall: Earlier results showed 117 million unique TCR beta sequences derived from approximately 170 million T cells.

V was clipped by 4 bases and J by 3 bases, with 15 bases between them. The length of the CDR3 is 16 residues. Germline V gene lookup returns CDR1 SNHLY and CDR2 FYNNEI. PCR primers comprised 60 Vbeta and 13 Jbeta primers. Here immunoSEQ multiplex PCR was the method, and the copy in TCRdb shows in-frame clones only, minus some. The data contain fewer than 200,000 clones, less than 90% of them singletons. The study, taken as a whole, reports: In a later analysis, parvovirus B19, influenza, CMV and Epstein-Barr virus appeared linked to several top co-occurrence clusters. Looking again later, the authors saw that most CMV-associated TCR beta chains seemed HLA-restricted. Reported findings show TCR beta sequences accurately forecast HLA-A and HLA-B alleles in most subjects.

The sample consisted of PBMCs. This TCR derives from a woman in her fifties or sixties in good health and CMV-seropositive. The chain combines TRBV2 with TRBJ1-4; D call uncertain. The DNA for the CDR3 is TGTGCCAGCAGTGGTGGGCGAGGGTACTCTAATGAAAAACTGTTTTTT. This encodes CASSGGRGYSNEKLFF.